These 15 T cell receptor beta chains were all obtained from the same sample, sequenced in a study of T cells in Graves' hyperthyroidism and ophthalmopathy. RNA transcripts provided the source from which TCR beta CDR3 regions were amplified. Initially, a first-round RT-PCR of the TCR CDR3 employed the HTBI primer set. TCRdb reanalysed the multiplex PCR reads using MiXCR and keeps one entry per CDR3 protein. The sample contains more than 350,000 distinct CDR3 sequences, about 18% of which appear only once. Sequencing used blood. Every receptor here comes from a woman in her twenties or thirties with Graves' hyperthyroidism that later progressed to Graves' ophthalmopathy.

This clonotype was detected ten times or more. The V gene is TRBV7-9, the J gene TRBJ1-5, with TRBD1 as a possible D gene (6 bases). Trimming cost V 2 bases and J 1 base, with 15 bases left between them. CDR1 and CDR2 from the germline V gene are SEHNR and FQNEAQ (reference sequence). The CDR3 runs 17 residues. The CDR3 DNA sequence: TGTGCCAGCAGCTTACCAGTAACAGGGAGAAGCAATCAGCCCCAGCATTTT. Residues: CASSLPVTGRSNQPQHF.

This clonotype showed up many times. This rearrangement joins TRBV28 to TRBJ2-7, with 7 bases that match TRBD2. The V and J ends lost 2 bases and 2 bases, in that order; junction bases with no gene match: 6. There are 15 residues in the CDR3. Germline V lookup: CDR1 MDHEN, CDR2 SYDVKM. Here the CDR3 DNA reads TGTGCCAGCAGTTTAAACCTAGCGGTCCCCTACGAGCAGTACTTC. Protein: CASSLNLAVPYEQYF.

J is TRBJ2-2 and V is TRBV11-1; D is uncertain. Between the trimmed V and J ends, which lost 7 bases and 5 bases, there was a span of 11 bases. The germline V gene has CDR1 SGHAT and CDR2 FQDESV (reference sequence). The CDR3 runs to 13 residues. The CDR3 bases are TGTGCCAGCAAGGGTGTCCGGACCGGGGAGCTGTTTTTT. Translation: CASKGVRTGELFF.

At least ten counts were recorded for this clonotype. CDR3 loop: CSAREGGALDTQYF. The CDR3 coding sequence is TGCAGTGCTAGAGAGGGAGGGGCTTTGGATACGCAGTATTTT. This chain uses TRBV20-1 with TRBJ2-3; TRBD2 agrees at 7 bases. The junction had 6 bases not matched to a gene; V was cut back by 0 bases and J by 6 bases. The germline CDR1 and CDR2 sequences are DFQATT and SNEGSKA (reference sequence). The CDR3 runs 14 residues.

This clonotype occurred many times. CDR3 bases: TGTGCCACCAGTGATCGACAGGGGTACACCGGGGAGCTGTTTTTT. This translates into CATSDRQGYTGELFF. The V and J genes are TRBV24-1 and TRBJ2-2; TRBD1 matches at 8 bases. The length of the CDR3 is 15 residues. Germline lookup yields CDR1 KGHDR and CDR2 SFDVKD. V was pared by 3 bases and J by 3 bases, with 2 bases of the junction left unmatched.

The chain is built from TRBV7-2 and TRBJ2-7; D may be TRBD1 (6 bases). Trimming stripped 5 bases from V and 1 base from J, with 15 bases between. Germline V gene lookup returns CDR1 SGHTA and CDR2 FQGNSA. The CDR3 loop spans 15 amino acids. The CDR3 reads CASSGIGQSSYEQYF. The CDR3 DNA follows: TGTGCCAGCAGCGGCATAGGACAGTCTTCCTACGAGCAGTACTTC.

The chain couples TRBV5-1 to TRBJ2-5, with D perhaps TRBD2 (6 bases). Germline-derived CDR1 and CDR2 are SGHRS and YFSETQ. The CDR3 has 13 residues. Trimming took off 3 bases at V and 7 bases at J, with 13 bases between the two ends. In DNA form, the CDR3 reads TGCGCCAGCAGCTCGCGACTAGACGGGACCCAGTACTTC. This gives the protein CASSSRLDGTQYF. Full variable domain (missing parts from reference TRBV5-1 and TRBJ2-5): KAGVTQTPRYLIKTRGQQVTLSCSPISGHRSVSWYQQTPGQGLQFLFEYFSETQRNKGNFPGRFSGRQFSNSRSEMNVSTLELGDSALYLCASSSRLDGTQYFGPGTRLLVL.

This clonotype was counted many times. CDR3 amino acids: CASSTDRGLTSGNTIYF. The CDR3 DNA reads as TGTGCCAGTAGTACAGACAGGGGGCTGACTTCTGGAAACACCATATATTTT. The chain recombines TRBV19 with TRBJ1-3; 10 nucleotides agree with TRBD1. Per the germline V gene, CDR1 is LNHDA and CDR2 is SQIVND (reference sequence). This CDR3 has 17 amino acids. The V and J ends lost 4 bases and 1 base, in that order; junction bases with no gene match: 7. The full variable domain, in which reference TRBV19 and TRBJ1-3 provide the parts outside the CDR3, is DGGITQSPKYLFRKEGQNVTLSCEQNLNHDAMYWYRQDPGQGLRLIYYSQIVNDFQKGDIAEGYSVSREKKESFPLTVTSAQKNPTAFYLCASSTDRGLTSGNTIYFGEGSWLTVV.

This clonotype was detected a few times. The V gene is TRBV30, the J gene TRBJ1-3, with D perhaps matching TRBD1 (5 bases). The CDR3 covers 12 residues. V lost 3 bases, J lost 4 bases, and 7 bases lay in between. Germline V gene data show CDR1 as GTSNPN and CDR2 as SVGIG (reference sequence). In nucleotides, the CDR3 is TGTGCCTGGAGAGGGGCGGGAAACACCATATATTTT. Translated, it gives CAWRGAGNTIYF.

This clonotype has ten or more counts. CDR3 residues: CASSLASLAEETQYF. CDR3 nucleotides: TGTGCCAGCAGCTTGGCTAGTCTAGCGGAAGAGACCCAGTACTTC. The chain uses TRBV5-4 and TRBJ2-5; TRBD2 agrees at 7 bases. The CDR3 is 15 amino acids. Germline V CDR1 and CDR2: SGHNT, YYREEE (reference sequence). The V and J ends lost 0 bases and 3 bases, in that order; junction bases with no gene match: 5.

There are many counts of this clonotype. The genes are TRBV2 and TRBJ1-2, with D perhaps matching TRBD1 (5 bases). Germline CDR1 SNHLY, CDR2 FYNNEI. V shed 4 bases and J shed 8 bases, with 8 bases lying between them. The CDR3 consists of 11 residues. The CDR3 DNA reads as TGTGCCAGCAGTGTCCGGGACGGCTACACCTTC. Protein sequence: CASSVRDGYTF.

The chain has TRBV4-1 and TRBJ2-7; a weak D match, TRBD2 (6 bases). The ends were cut back, 2 bases at V and 3 bases at J, with 11 bases in the middle. The CDR3 has 14 amino acids. Germline CDR1 and CDR2: MGHRA and YSYEKL. CDR3 DNA sequence: TGCGCCAGCAGCCAACTCGGGAGTAACTACGAGCAGTACTTC. As protein: CASSQLGSNYEQYF.

This clonotype was recorded many times. This rearrangement joins TRBV20-1 to TRBJ2-1; D is uncertain. Trimming removed 7 bases at V and 3 bases at J, with 10 bases between. Germline values: CDR1 DFQATT, CDR2 SNEGSKA (reference sequence). There are 12 residues in the CDR3. CDR3 loop: CSVTTIYNEQFF. Here the CDR3 DNA reads TGCAGTGTAACGACCATCTACAATGAGCAGTTCTTC.

The V and J genes are TRBV5-1 and TRBJ1-1; 10 nucleotides match TRBD1. The CDR3 has 16 amino acids. J lost 4 bases, V lost 3 bases, and 9 bases had no gene match. Germline CDR1 reads SGHRS; CDR2 reads YFSETQ. This CDR3 is CASSYRDRGRSTEAFF. The CDR3 nucleotides read TGCGCCAGCAGCTACCGGGACAGGGGCCGGAGCACTGAAGCTTTCTTT.

As concerns this clonotype: A much larger clone lies a single base off, so this may be a read error. Here the CDR3 reads CASSLGVRGLEGSEANVLTF. CDR3 coding DNA: TGTGCCAGCAGCTTGGGCGTAAGGGGACTAGAAGGCTCTGAGGCCAACGTCCTGACTTTC. The chain couples TRBV7-9 to TRBJ2-6, with 8 bases matching TRBD2. The CDR3 covers 20 residues. Germline CDR1 and CDR2: SEHNR and FQNEAQ (reference sequence).